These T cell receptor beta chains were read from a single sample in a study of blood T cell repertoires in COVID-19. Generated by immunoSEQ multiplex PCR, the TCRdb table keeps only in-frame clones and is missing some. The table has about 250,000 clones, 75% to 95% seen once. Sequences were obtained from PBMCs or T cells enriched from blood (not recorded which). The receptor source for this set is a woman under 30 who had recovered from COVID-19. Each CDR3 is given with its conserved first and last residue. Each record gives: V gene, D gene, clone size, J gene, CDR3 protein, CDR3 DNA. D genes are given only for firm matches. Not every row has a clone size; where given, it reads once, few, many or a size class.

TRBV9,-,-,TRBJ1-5,CASSLSDGPNQPQHF,TGTGCCAGCAGCCTTAGCGACGGCCCCAATCAGCCCCAGCATTTT
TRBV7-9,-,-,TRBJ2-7,CASSGQPEIYEQYF,TGTGCCAGCAGCGGACAGCCCGAGATCTACGAGCAGTACTTC
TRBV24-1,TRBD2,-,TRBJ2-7,CATRREANYEQYF,TGTGCCACCAGGCGGGAGGCCAACTACGAGCAGTACTTC
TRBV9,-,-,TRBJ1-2,CASRGGARADYGYTF,TGTGCCAGCAGGGGAGGGGCTCGGGCTGACTATGGCTACACCTTC
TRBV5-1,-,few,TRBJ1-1,CASSLNLGREAFF,TGCGCCAGCAGCTTGAATCTGGGGCGCGAAGCTTTCTTT
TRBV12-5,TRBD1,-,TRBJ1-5,CASGLVLTSATGGNQPQHF,TGTGCTAGTGGTTTGGTACTTACGTCGGCGACAGGGGGCAATCAGCCCCAGCATTTT
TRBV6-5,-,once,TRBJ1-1,CASSYSLQGNTEAFF,TGTGCCAGCAGTTACTCACTACAGGGAAACACTGAAGCTTTCTTT
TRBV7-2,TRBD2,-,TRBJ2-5,CASSPPGTSGGGETQYF,TGTGCCAGCAGCCCACCCGGGACTAGCGGGGGAGGAGAGACCCAGTACTTC
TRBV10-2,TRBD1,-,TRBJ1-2,CASKGTGDTGYTF,TGCGCCAGCAAGGGGACAGGGGATACTGGCTACACCTTC
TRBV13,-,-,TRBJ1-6,CASSLESGAYNSPLHF,TGTGCCAGCAGCTTAGAATCAGGGGCCTATAATTCACCCCTCCACTTT
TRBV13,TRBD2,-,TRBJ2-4,CASSLRLAGGRLRDIQYF,TGTGCCAGCAGCTTACGGCTAGCGGGGGGGCGCCTGAGGGACATTCAGTACTTC
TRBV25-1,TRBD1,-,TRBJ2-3,CASKGPLGTGYGDTQYF,TGTGCCAGCAAAGGTCCTTTGGGGACAGGGTACGGAGATACGCAGTATTTT
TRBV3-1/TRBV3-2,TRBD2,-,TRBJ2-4,CASSQVTLAGGGNIQYF,TGTGCCAGCAGCCAAGTCACGCTAGCGGGAGGGGGAAACATTCAGTACTTC
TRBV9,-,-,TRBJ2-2,CASSVSTGNTGELFF,TGTGCCAGCAGCGTTAGCACAGGGAACACCGGGGAGCTGTTTTTT
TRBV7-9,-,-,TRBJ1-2,CASSVSSALGGYTF,TGTGCCAGCAGCGTATCGTCAGCTCTCGGGGGCTACACCTTC